Presented here are 28 T cell receptor beta chains from one specimen sequenced in a study of OX40 agonist ivuxolimab in advanced cancers. Sequencing was performed with immunoSEQ multiplex PCR; in TCRdb, only in-frame clones are kept and a portion is missing. The repertoire holds some 86,000 clones, with approximately 85% as singletons. The specimen comprised CD4+ or CD8+ T cells sorted from blood, sampled in a trial of the OX40 agonist ivuxolimab. Source of these receptors: an adult with an advanced solid tumor such as melanoma, head and neck, liver or kidney cancer.

The rearrangement uses TRBV27 and TRBJ2-7; the D gene is possibly TRBD1 (5 bases). Trimming cost V 3 bases and J 3 bases, with 27 bases left between them. In germline, CDR1 is MNHEY, CDR2 SMNVEV (reference sequence). There are 19 residues in the CDR3. The CDR3 region has the DNA TGTGCCAGCAGTTTTTTCACAGGCCCCAAGTGGACGTCAATCTACGAGCAGTACTTC. It yields the protein CASSFFTGPKWTSIYEQYF.

This chain connects TRBV11-3 to TRBJ2-3; no clear D gene. Germline assignment: CDR1 SGHNT and CDR2 YENEEA. The length of the CDR3 is 12 residues. Between the trimmed V and J ends, which lost 0 bases and 7 bases, there was a span of 5 bases. The CDR3 DNA reads TGTGCCAGCAGCTTAGATTTAAATACGCAGTATTTT. Residues: CASSLDLNTQYF.

The chain has TRBV27 and TRBJ1-2; 7 nucleotides line up with TRBD1. With 8 bases clipped from V and 7 bases from J, the junction kept 7 bases outside the gene matches. CDR1 and CDR2 from the germline V gene are MNHEY and SMNVEV (reference sequence). CDR3 length: 12 residues. The DNA for the CDR3 is TGTGCCAGCCGCAACCCAGGGGGTGGCTACACCTTC. This codes for CASRNPGGGYTF.

This chain uses TRBV30 with TRBJ1-3; D not certain. Per the germline V gene, CDR1 is GTSNPN and CDR2 is SVGIG (reference sequence). With 0 bases removed from V and 1 base from J, the gap between germline ends came to 7 bases. CDR3 length: 14 amino acids. The CDR3 DNA reads as TGTGCCTGGAGTGTATCCGGGTCTGGAAACACCATATATTTT. It translates to CAWSVSGSGNTIYF.

The chain couples TRBV6-6 to TRBJ2-7; TRBD2 aligns across 7 bases. This CDR3 has 15 residues. Trimming cost V 7 bases and J 0 bases; bases outside gene matches: 9. Germline CDR1 MNHNY, CDR2 SVGAGI (reference sequence). CDR3 DNA: TGTGCCAGCACCAAGTTTGGCGGGAGCTCCTACGAGCAGTACTTC. Its protein is CASTKFGGSSYEQYF.

This clone was recorded once. V is TRBV27 and J is TRBJ2-1, with TRBD2 identical over 9 bases. This CDR3 comprises 15 residues. V gave up 7 bases and J gave up 6 bases; unmatched junction bases: 10. Germline-derived CDR1 and CDR2 are MNHEY and SMNVEV (reference sequence). In DNA form, the CDR3 reads TGTGCCAGCACCTTGACTAGCGGAGGGCTCAATGAGCAGTTCTTC. Translated, it gives CASTLTSGGLNEQFF.

V and J are TRBV19 and TRBJ2-3; D might be TRBD1 or TRBD2, each matching 5 bases. The V end was cut by 5 bases, the J end by 2 bases, with 14 bases between. This CDR3 has 15 amino acids. Germline-derived CDR1 and CDR2 are LNHDA and SQIVND (reference sequence). The CDR3 bases are TGTGCCAGTAGTGTAGGGACGGCCCCCACAGATACGCAGTATTTT. Amino acid sequence: CASSVGTAPTDTQYF.

The chain recombines TRBV27 with TRBJ2-7; D call uncertain. CDR3 length equals 15 residues. Trimming removed 3 bases from V and 4 bases from J, with 16 bases in between. Per germline, CDR1 MNHEY and CDR2 SMNVEV (reference sequence). The CDR3 sequence: CASSLTPRNRYEQYF. The CDR3 nucleotides read TGTGCCAGCAGTTTGACCCCGAGGAACCGTTACGAGCAGTACTTC.

The V call is TRBV5-6, the J call TRBJ2-1; D not certain. CDR3 length: 14 amino acids. Trimming removed 5 bases at V and 6 bases at J, with 15 bases between. CDR1 and CDR2 from the germline V gene are SGHDT and YYEEEE. CDR3 DNA: TGTGCCAGCAGTTCACTGCCCGGCGGCAATGAGCAGTTCTTC. Its translation: CASSSLPGGNEQFF.

The chain's CDR3 is CASSQGNRDYGYTF. The CDR3 bases are TGTGCCAGCAGCCAAGGGAACAGGGACTATGGCTACACCTTC. The chain joins TRBV4-2 to TRBJ1-2, with a possible D match to TRBD1 (6 bases). The germline gives CDR1 LGHNA, CDR2 YNFKEQ. V was trimmed by 1 base and J by 3 bases, leaving 9 bases between them. This CDR3 has 14 residues.

V usage is TRBV5-8 and J usage is TRBJ2-7, with a weak D call TRBD2 (5 bases). The CDR3 covers 14 residues. The V end was cut by 3 bases, the J end by 5 bases, with 15 bases between. Germline V lookup: CDR1 SGHTS, CDR2 YDEGEE. CDR3 protein: CASSSTPLDHEQYF. DNA for the CDR3: TGTGCCAGCAGCTCTACCCCACTAGATCACGAGCAGTACTTC. Using reference TRBV5-8 and TRBJ2-7 for the parts outside the CDR3, the full variable domain is EAGVTQSPTHLIKTRGQQATLRCSPISGHTSVYWYQQALGLGLQFLLWYDEGEERNRGNFPPRFSGRQFPNYSSELNVNALELEDSALYLCASSSTPLDHEQYFGPGTRLTVT.

V is TRBV19 and J is TRBJ2-1, with a tentative D call TRBD2 (6 bases). Between the trimmed V and J ends, which lost 2 bases and 3 bases, there was a span of 20 bases. Germline loops: CDR1 LNHDA, CDR2 SQIVND (reference sequence). The length of the CDR3 is 18 residues. This CDR3 is CASSIRVLGAGNYNEQFF. The CDR3 DNA is TGTGCCAGTAGTATAAGGGTGCTTGGGGCGGGGAACTACAATGAGCAGTTCTTC.

This chain links TRBV7-6 with TRBJ2-7, with D unresolved. V lost 3 bases, J lost 2 bases, and 11 bases lay in between. The CDR3 contains 14 residues. Germline V gene lookup returns CDR1 SGHVS and CDR2 FNYEAQ. The CDR3 sequence is CASSLSGRTYEQYF. CDR3 nucleotides: TGTGCCAGCAGCTTGTCAGGACGTACCTACGAGCAGTACTTC.

The chain uses TRBV28 and TRBJ2-1; D gene ambiguous. The CDR3 is 16 amino acids. The V end was cut by 5 bases, the J end by 6 bases, with 20 bases between. CDR1 is MDHEN, CDR2 SYDVKM, per germline. This CDR3 reads CASSRQTPAWGNEQFF. Here the CDR3 DNA reads TGTGCCAGCAGTCGTCAGACACCCGCTTGGGGCAATGAGCAGTTCTTC.

This clone was seen only a few times. The rearrangement joins TRBV19 to TRBJ2-2; 13 nucleotides match TRBD2. CDR3 length equals 17 residues. After removal of 9 bases from V and 6 bases from J, the junction contained 13 bases not matched to a gene. Germline V gives CDR1 LNHDA, CDR2 SQIVND (reference sequence). CDR3 sequence (DNA): TGTGCCAGCGGGGGACTAGCGGGATTTCGAGACTCCGGGGAGCTGTTTTTT. This gives the protein CASGGLAGFRDSGELFF.

This clone has just a few counts. The V and J genes are TRBV7-2 and TRBJ1-5, with D hard to call. Germline V CDR1 and CDR2: SGHTA, FQGNSA. The V gene lost 0 bases and the J gene lost 0 bases, with 3 bases spanning the gap. CDR3 length: 14 residues. For the CDR3, the DNA is TGTGCCAGCAGCTTAGCATTTAGCAATCAGCCCCAGCATTTT. Protein: CASSLAFSNQPQHF.

J is TRBJ1-3 and V is TRBV10-3; a weak D match, TRBD1 (5 bases). The V end was cut by 6 bases, the J end by 4 bases, with 13 bases between. Germline V lookup: CDR1 ENHRY, CDR2 SYGVKD. The CDR3 consists of 14 residues. The CDR3 sequence: CAIRGRGAGNTIYF. Written as DNA, the CDR3 is TGTGCCATCAGGGGGAGGGGAGCAGGAAACACCATATATTTT.

Comment on this clone: The germline gene is not matched at one end of the junction; a read error may be the cause. The V gene is TRBV7-7, the J gene TRBJ2-7; the D call may be TRBD1 or TRBD2 (6 bases each). Germline CDR1 is SSHAT and CDR2 is FNYEAQ (reference sequence). The CDR3 runs to 13 residues. The CDR3 here is CASSPVGGSEQYF. The CDR3 DNA sequence: TGTGCTAGCAGCCCAGTAGGGGGGTCCGAGCAGTACTTC.

V gene TRBV5-4 combines with J gene TRBJ2-3; a possible D gene is TRBD2 (5 bases). Trimming removed 1 base from V and 6 bases from J, with 15 bases in between. In germline, CDR1 is SGHNT, CDR2 YYREEE (reference sequence). This CDR3 is built from 15 residues. CDR3 coding DNA: TGTGCCAGCAGCTTGCTTGGACTCGGGTCGGATACGCAGTATTTT. It translates to CASSLLGLGSDTQYF.

The chain combines TRBV15 with TRBJ2-7, with 7 bases lining up with TRBD1. The CDR3 length is 15 residues. The ends lost 2 bases at V and 9 bases at J; junction bases unmatched: 13. Per the germline V gene, CDR1 is LNHNV and CDR2 is YYDKDF (reference sequence). CDR3 amino acids: CATSRPGTVPLGQYF. As DNA, the CDR3 is TGTGCCACCAGCAGACCGGGGACAGTCCCCCTCGGGCAGTACTTC. Using reference TRBV15 and TRBJ2-7 for the parts outside the CDR3, the full variable domain is DAMVIQNPRYQVTQFGKPVTLSCSQTLNHNVMYWYQQKSSQAPKLLFHYYDKDFNNEADTPDNFQSRRPNTSFCFLDIRSPGLGDTAMYLCATSRPGTVPLGQYFGPGTRLTVT.

CDR3 DNA sequence: TGCGCCAGCAGCTTGGATACAGATCATGGCGGGGAGCTGTTTTTT. It specifies CASSLDTDHGGELFF. The chain links TRBV5-1 to TRBJ2-2, with D unresolved. The CDR3 is 15 amino acids. Germline lookup yields CDR1 SGHRS and CDR2 YFSETQ. V lost 0 bases and J 7 bases, leaving 13 bases between the germline ends.

This clone has a handful of counts. V gene TRBV7-2 combines with J gene TRBJ2-6, with D unclear. The CDR3 is made up of 15 amino acids. The ends were cut back, 5 bases at V and 0 bases at J, with 8 bases in the middle. Germline loops: CDR1 SGHTA, CDR2 FQGNSA. The DNA for the CDR3 is TGTGCCAGCAGCCCAGCCGGCTCTGGGGCCAACGTCCTGACTTTC. As protein: CASSPAGSGANVLTF.

This clone was observed a single time. The rearrangement joins TRBV5-1 to TRBJ2-7; D is unclear. Trimming left V 2 bases short and J 0 bases short, with 9 bases between. This CDR3 contains 14 residues. CDR1 and CDR2 from the germline V gene are SGHRS and YFSETQ. The CDR3 region is CASSFSVSSYEQYF. For the CDR3, the DNA is TGCGCCAGCAGCTTCAGCGTCTCCTCCTACGAGCAGTACTTC.

This chain links TRBV19 with TRBJ1-5; 7 bases are a match to TRBD1. This CDR3 region has 14 residues. The germline V gene encodes CDR1 LNHDA and CDR2 SQIVND (reference sequence). Germline trimming cut 5 bases from V and 2 bases from J; bases unmatched to any gene: 3. CDR3 amino acids: CASSWTGGNQPQHF. The CDR3 coding sequence is TGTGCCAGTAGTTGGACAGGCGGCAATCAGCCCCAGCATTTT. The variable domain in full, completed from reference TRBV19 and TRBJ1-5, reads DGGITQSPKYLFRKEGQNVTLSCEQNLNHDAMYWYRQDPGQGLRLIYYSQIVNDFQKGDIAEGYSVSREKKESFPLTVTSAQKNPTAFYLCASSWTGGNQPQHFGDGTRLSIL.

In DNA form, the CDR3 reads TGCAGCGTTGAGGGGGCGGTTTCCTACGAGCAGTACTTC. Translation: CSVEGAVSYEQYF. This chain joins TRBV29-1 and TRBJ2-7; tentative D call: TRBD1 (6 bases). The V and J ends lost 3 bases and 1 base respectively, with 10 bases between them. CDR1 and CDR2 from the germline V gene are SQVTM and ANQGSEA. This CDR3 comprises 13 residues.

This sequence joins TRBV9 and TRBJ2-1, with 8 bases lining up with TRBD2. Looked up from germline, CDR1 is SGDLS and CDR2 is YYNGEE. The trim removed 1 base at V and 2 bases at J, leaving 2 bases unmatched. The CDR3 extends over 15 amino acids. The CDR3 DNA reads as TGTGCCAGCAGCGTACTAGCGGGCCCCTACAATGAGCAGTTCTTC. Its protein product is CASSVLAGPYNEQFF.

The rearrangement joins TRBV7-9 to TRBJ1-1; tentative D call: TRBD1 (5 bases). The CDR3 runs to 12 residues. V dropped 5 bases and J dropped 10 bases, with 14 bases sitting between them. CDR1 and CDR2 from the germline V gene are SEHNR and FQNEAQ (reference sequence). CDR3 sequence (DNA): TGTGCCAGCAGCAAAGTGGGGGAAGGAGCTTTCTTT. It translates to CASSKVGEGAFF.

This sequence joins TRBV5-6 and TRBJ1-2; D uncertain. The germline V gene encodes CDR1 SGHDT and CDR2 YYEEEE. The CDR3 spans 16 residues. The germline V and J ends were trimmed by 0 bases and 2 bases, with 14 bases remaining between them. DNA for the CDR3: TGTGCCAGCAGCTTGGTGGCAAATAATCCCAACTATGGCTACACCTTC. This sequence encodes CASSLVANNPNYGYTF.